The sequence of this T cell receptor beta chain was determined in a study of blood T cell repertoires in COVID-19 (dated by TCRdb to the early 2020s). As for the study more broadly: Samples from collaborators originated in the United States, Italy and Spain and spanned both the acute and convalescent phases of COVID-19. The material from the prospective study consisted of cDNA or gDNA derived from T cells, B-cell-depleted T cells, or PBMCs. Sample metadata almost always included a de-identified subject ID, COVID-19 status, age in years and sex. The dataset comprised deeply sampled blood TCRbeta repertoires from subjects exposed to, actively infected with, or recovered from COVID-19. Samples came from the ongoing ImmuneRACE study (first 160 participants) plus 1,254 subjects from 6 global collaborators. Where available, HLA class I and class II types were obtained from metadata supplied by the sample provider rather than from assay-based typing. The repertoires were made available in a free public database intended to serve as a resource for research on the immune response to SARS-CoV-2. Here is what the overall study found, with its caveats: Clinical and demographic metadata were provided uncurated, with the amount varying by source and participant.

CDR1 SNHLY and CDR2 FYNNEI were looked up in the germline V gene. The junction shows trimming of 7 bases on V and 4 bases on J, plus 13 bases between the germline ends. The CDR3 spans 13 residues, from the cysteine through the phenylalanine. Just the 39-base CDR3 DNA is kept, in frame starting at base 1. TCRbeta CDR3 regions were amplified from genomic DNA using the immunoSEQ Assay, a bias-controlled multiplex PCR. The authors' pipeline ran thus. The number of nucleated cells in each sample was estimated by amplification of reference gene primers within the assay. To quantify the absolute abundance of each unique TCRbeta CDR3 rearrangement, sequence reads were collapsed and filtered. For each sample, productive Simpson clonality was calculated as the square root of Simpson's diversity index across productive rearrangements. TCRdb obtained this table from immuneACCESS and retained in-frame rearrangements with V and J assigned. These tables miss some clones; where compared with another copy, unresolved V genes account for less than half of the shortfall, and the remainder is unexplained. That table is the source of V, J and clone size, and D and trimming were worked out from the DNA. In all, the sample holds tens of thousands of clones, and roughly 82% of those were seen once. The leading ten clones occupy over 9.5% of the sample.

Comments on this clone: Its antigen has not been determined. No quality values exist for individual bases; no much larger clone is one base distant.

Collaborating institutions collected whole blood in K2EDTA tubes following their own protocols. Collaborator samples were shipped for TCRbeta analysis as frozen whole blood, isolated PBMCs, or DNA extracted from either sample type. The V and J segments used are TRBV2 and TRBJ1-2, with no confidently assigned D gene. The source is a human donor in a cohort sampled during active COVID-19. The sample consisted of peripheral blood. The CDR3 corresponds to CASNGETSYGYTF. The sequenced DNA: TGTGCCAGCAACGGAGAGACCTCCTATGGCTACACCTTC.